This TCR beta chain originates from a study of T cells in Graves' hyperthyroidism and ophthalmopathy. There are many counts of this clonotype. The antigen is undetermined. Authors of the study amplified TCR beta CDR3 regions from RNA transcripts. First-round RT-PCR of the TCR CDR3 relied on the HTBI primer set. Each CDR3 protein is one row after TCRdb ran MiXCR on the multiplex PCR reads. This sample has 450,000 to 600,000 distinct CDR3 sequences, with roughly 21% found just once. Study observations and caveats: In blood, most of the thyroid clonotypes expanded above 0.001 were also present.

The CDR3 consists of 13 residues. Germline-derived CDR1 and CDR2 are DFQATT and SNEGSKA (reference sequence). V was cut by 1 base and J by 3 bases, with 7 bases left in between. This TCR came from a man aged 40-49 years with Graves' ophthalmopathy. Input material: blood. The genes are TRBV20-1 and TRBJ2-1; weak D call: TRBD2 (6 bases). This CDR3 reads CSARGRGYNEQFF. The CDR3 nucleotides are TGCAGTGCTAGAGGGCGGGGCTACAATGAGCAGTTCTTC.